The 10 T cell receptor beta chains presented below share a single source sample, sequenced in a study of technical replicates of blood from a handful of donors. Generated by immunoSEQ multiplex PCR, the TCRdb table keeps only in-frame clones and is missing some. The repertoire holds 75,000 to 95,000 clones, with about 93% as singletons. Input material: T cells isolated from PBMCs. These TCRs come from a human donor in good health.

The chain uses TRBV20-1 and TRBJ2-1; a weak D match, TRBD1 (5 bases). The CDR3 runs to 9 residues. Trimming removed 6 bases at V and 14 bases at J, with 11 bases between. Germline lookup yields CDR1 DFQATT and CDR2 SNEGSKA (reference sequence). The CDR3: CSAPQVEFF. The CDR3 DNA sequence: TGCAGTGCACCACAGGTGGAGTTCTTC.

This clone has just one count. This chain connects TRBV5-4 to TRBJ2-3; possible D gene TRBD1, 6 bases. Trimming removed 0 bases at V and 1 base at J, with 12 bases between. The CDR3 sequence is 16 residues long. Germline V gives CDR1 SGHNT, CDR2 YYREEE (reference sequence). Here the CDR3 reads CASSLDQGSGTDTQYF. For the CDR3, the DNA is TGTGCCAGCAGCTTGGACCAGGGGTCCGGCACAGATACGCAGTATTTT.

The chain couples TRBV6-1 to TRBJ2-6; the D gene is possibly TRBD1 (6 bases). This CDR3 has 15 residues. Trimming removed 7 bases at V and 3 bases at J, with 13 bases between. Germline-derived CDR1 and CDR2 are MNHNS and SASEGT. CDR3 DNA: TGTGCCAGCATAAACAGGGAGAGTGGGGCCAACGTCCTGACTTTC. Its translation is CASINRESGANVLTF.

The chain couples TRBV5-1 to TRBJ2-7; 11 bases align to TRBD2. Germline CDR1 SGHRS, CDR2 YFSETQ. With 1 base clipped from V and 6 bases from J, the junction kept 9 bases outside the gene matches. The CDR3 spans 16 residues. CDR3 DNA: TGCGCCAGCAGCTTGAGTACCCGACTAGCGGGGAGCGAGCAGTACTTC. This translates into CASSLSTRLAGSEQYF.

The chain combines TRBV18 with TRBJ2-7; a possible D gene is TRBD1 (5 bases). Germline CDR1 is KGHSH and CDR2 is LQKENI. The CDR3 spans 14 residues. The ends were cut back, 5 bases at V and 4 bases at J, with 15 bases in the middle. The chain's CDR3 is CASSVRQGGYEQYF. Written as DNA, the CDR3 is TGTGCCAGCTCAGTAAGGCAGGGTGGTTACGAGCAGTACTTC.

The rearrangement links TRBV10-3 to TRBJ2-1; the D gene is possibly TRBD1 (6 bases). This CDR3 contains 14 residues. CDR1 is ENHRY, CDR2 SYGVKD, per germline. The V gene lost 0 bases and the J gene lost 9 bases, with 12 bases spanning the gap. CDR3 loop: CAISESHRDTEQFF. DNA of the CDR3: TGTGCCATCAGTGAGTCCCACAGGGACACTGAGCAGTTCTTC.

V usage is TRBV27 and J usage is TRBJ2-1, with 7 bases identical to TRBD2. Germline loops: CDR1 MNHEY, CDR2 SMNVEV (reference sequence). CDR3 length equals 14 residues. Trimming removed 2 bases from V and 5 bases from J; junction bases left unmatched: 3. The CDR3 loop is CASSLAGLHNEQFF. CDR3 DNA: TGTGCCAGCAGTTTAGCGGGACTACACAATGAGCAGTTCTTC.

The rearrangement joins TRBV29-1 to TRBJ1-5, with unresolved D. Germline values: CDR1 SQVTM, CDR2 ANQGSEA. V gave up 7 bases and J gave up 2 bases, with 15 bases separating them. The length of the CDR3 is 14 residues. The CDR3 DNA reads TGCAGCGGCTGGCCCTCACGGGGCAATCAGCCCCAGCATTTT. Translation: CSGWPSRGNQPQHF. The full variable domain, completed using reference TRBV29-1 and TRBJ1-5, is SAVISQKPSRDICQRGTSLTIQCQVDSQVTMMFWYRQQPGQSLTLIATANQGSEATYESGFVIDKFPISRPNLTFSTLTVSNMSPEDSSIYLCSGWPSRGNQPQHFGDGTRLSIL.

The DNA of the CDR3 is TGTGCCAGCAGTTTTCGACCATTAATGACAGGCTACGAGCAGTACTTC. Protein product: CASSFRPLMTGYEQYF. The chain combines TRBV27 with TRBJ2-7, with D possibly being TRBD1 (6 bases). Trimming took 3 bases from V and 3 from J, leaving 18 bases between them. The CDR3 length is 16 residues. The germline gives CDR1 MNHEY, CDR2 SMNVEV (reference sequence).

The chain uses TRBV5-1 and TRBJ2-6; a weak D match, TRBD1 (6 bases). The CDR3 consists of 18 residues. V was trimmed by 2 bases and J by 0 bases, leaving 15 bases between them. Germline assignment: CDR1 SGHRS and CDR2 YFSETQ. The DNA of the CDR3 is TGCGCCAGCAGCTTAACAGGGCCATTACACTCTGGGGCCAACGTCCTGACTTTC. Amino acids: CASSLTGPLHSGANVLTF.